Following are 31 T cell receptor beta chains from one sample sequenced in a study of blood T cells in healthy people across ages. Together with a sample-barcoded 5' primer, a J-beta primer mix was included in a second PCR lasting roughly 6 to 12 cycles. TCRdb reanalysed the 5' RACE reads using MiXCR and keeps one entry per CDR3 protein. Among approximately 850,000 distinct CDR3 sequences listed, under 45% were seen once. Material: blood. The receptor source for this set is a man aged 60 to 69 in good health.

This clonotype was observed a few times. The rearrangement uses TRBV20-1 and TRBJ2-3; possibly TRBD2 for D (5 bases). Trimming removed 0 bases at V and 2 bases at J, with 21 bases between. The CDR3 loop spans 18 amino acids. From germline, CDR1 is DFQATT and CDR2 SNEGSKA (reference sequence). This chain's CDR3 is CSARDPAEFNGVTDTQYF. The CDR3 bases are TGCAGTGCTAGAGATCCCGCCGAGTTTAACGGGGTCACAGATACGCAGTATTTT.

This clonotype was counted between two and nine times. The V gene is TRBV12-3 or TRBV12-4, the J gene TRBJ1-5; no reliable D call. Deletions cut 4 bases from V and 3 bases from J, with 10 bases between. The CDR3 has 14 amino acids. This CDR3 is CASSWSGNNQPQHF. Here the CDR3 DNA reads TGTGCCAGCAGTTGGTCAGGAAACAATCAGCCCCAGCATTTT.

The chain links TRBV7-3 to TRBJ2-3, with D perhaps TRBD1 (5 bases). V was shortened by 4 bases and J by 0 bases, with 11 bases between the two germline ends. The CDR3 runs 15 residues. Germline V lookup: CDR1 SGHTA, CDR2 FQGTGA. The CDR3 here is CASSSGISSTDTQYF. Written as DNA, the CDR3 is TGTGCCAGCAGCTCAGGGATCTCTAGCACAGATACGCAGTATTTT. The full variable domain, in which reference TRBV7-3 and TRBJ2-3 provide the parts outside the CDR3, is GAGVSQTPSNKVTEKGKYVELRCDPISGHTALYWYRQSLGQGPEFLIYFQGTGAADDSGLPNDRFFAVRPEGSVSTLKIQRTERGDSAVYLCASSSGISSTDTQYFGPGTRLTVL.

This clonotype was seen a few times. This chain connects TRBV27 to TRBJ1-1; D gene uncertain. Trimming pared 8 bases from V and 3 bases from J, leaving 13 bases between. This CDR3 spans 13 amino acids. Germline-derived CDR1 and CDR2 are MNHEY and SMNVEV (reference sequence). CDR3: CASRTGKYTEAFF. In DNA form, the CDR3 reads TGTGCCAGCCGAACCGGGAAGTACACTGAAGCTTTCTTT.

The chain carries TRBV7-2 and TRBJ2-2; 7 positions match TRBD1. Germline CDR1 SGHTA, CDR2 FQGNSA. This CDR3 is built from 15 residues. The junction had 7 bases not matched to a gene; V was cut back by 6 bases and J by 3 bases. This chain's CDR3 is CASRRGTADTGELFF. In nucleotides, the CDR3 is TGTGCCAGCAGACGAGGGACAGCGGACACCGGGGAGCTGTTTTTT.

The chain links TRBV20-1 to TRBJ2-1; no definite D call. Between the trimmed V and J ends, which lost 3 bases and 3 bases, there was a span of 12 bases. The CDR3 runs 14 residues. CDR1 is DFQATT and CDR2 is SNEGSKA in the germline V gene (reference sequence). CDR3 sequence: CSASGESDYNEQFF. In nucleotides, the CDR3 is TGCAGTGCTAGTGGAGAATCGGACTACAATGAGCAGTTCTTC.

This chain links TRBV7-9 with TRBJ2-1; no clear D gene. The CDR3 is made up of 14 amino acids. V dropped 11 bases and J dropped 6 bases, with 20 bases sitting between them. CDR1 is SEHNR, CDR2 FQNEAQ, per germline (reference sequence). CDR3 bases: TGTGCCTACCCAAGGTCTTCGAGCCTCAATGAGCAGTTCTTC. Amino acids: CAYPRSSSLNEQFF.

Comments on this clonotype: At one end, the junction sequence differs from germline, possibly due to a read error. This chain links TRBV11-3 with TRBJ2-7, with TRBD1 identical over 7 bases. The V gene's germline CDR1 is SGHNT and CDR2 YENEEA. The CDR3 contains 13 residues. The CDR3 nucleotides read TGTGCCGGCAGCTGTCGGGACAGTTACGAGCAGTACTTC. Its translation: CAGSCRDSYEQYF. The full variable domain, with the rest looked up from reference TRBV11-3 and TRBJ2-7, is EAGVVQSPRYKIIEKKQPVAFWCNPISGHNTLYWYLQNLGQGPELLIRYENEEAVDDSQLPKDRFSAERLKGVDSTLKIQPAELGDSAVYLCAGSCRDSYEQYFGPGTRLTVT.

Written as DNA, the CDR3 is TGTGCCAGCAGTGAAGCGTCGGCCTACGAGCAGTACTTC. Amino acids: CASSEASAYEQYF. This chain uses TRBV2 with TRBJ2-7, with D unresolved. The germline V and J ends were trimmed by 0 bases and 2 bases, with 5 bases remaining between them. CDR1 SNHLY and CDR2 FYNNEI come from the germline V gene. This CDR3 has 13 residues.

This chain joins TRBV9 and TRBJ2-7; D unresolved. Trimming removed 0 bases at V and 0 bases at J, with 7 bases between. Per the germline V gene, CDR1 is SGDLS and CDR2 is YYNGEE. The CDR3 covers 14 residues. The CDR3 region has the DNA TGTGCCAGCAGCGTAGAACAGTCCTCCTACGAGCAGTACTTC. Translated: CASSVEQSSYEQYF.

This clonotype came up a few times. One end of the junction does not line up with germline, which may come from a read error. The V and J genes are TRBV20-1 and TRBJ2-3; a weak D match, TRBD2 (5 bases). The V gene's germline CDR1 is DFQATT and CDR2 SNEGSKA (reference sequence). CDR3 length: 16 amino acids. Here the CDR3 DNA reads TGCAGTGCCAGAGGCGGGTCCCGTGCTAGCACAGATACGCAGTATTTT. It translates to CSARGGSRASTDTQYF.

This rearrangement joins TRBV30 to TRBJ2-4; maybe TRBD2 (5 bases). Germline lookup yields CDR1 GTSNPN and CDR2 SVGIG (reference sequence). V lost 1 base and J lost 0, with 10 bases in between. The CDR3 consists of 15 residues. This CDR3 is CAWSAPGSAKNIQYF. In DNA form, the CDR3 reads TGTGCCTGGAGTGCCCCGGGATCAGCCAAAAACATTCAGTACTTC. Supplemented by reference TRBV30 and TRBJ2-4, the full variable domain reads SQTIHQWPATLVQPVGSPLSLECTVEGTSNPNLYWYRQAAGRGLQLLFYSVGIGQISSEVPQNLSASRPQDRQFILSSKKLLLSDSGFYLCAWSAPGSAKNIQYFGAGTRLSVL.

This rearrangement joins TRBV11-2 to TRBJ1-1; D is possibly TRBD1 (5 bases). Between the trimmed V and J ends, which lost 4 bases and 0 bases, there was a span of 18 bases. Per germline, CDR1 SGHAT and CDR2 FQNNGV. This CDR3 spans 17 amino acids. CDR3 DNA sequence: TGTGCCAGCAGCTCACCTCCAGAAGGGGTCTTGAACACTGAAGCTTTCTTT. Residues: CASSSPPEGVLNTEAFF.

V and J are TRBV7-2 and TRBJ2-6, with D unresolved. This CDR3 has 15 amino acids. Germline V gene sequence: CDR1 SGHTA, CDR2 FQGNSA. Trimming took off 5 bases at V and 2 bases at J, with 10 bases between the two ends. CDR3 DNA sequence: TGTGCCAGCAGCATCGTTAGTACTGGGGCCAACGTCCTGACTTTC. Its protein is CASSIVSTGANVLTF.

This clonotype occurred many times. The junction departs from germline at one end; a sequencing error may be responsible. This chain uses TRBV5-1 with TRBJ2-7, with 11 bases aligning to TRBD2. The germline V gene encodes CDR1 SGHRS and CDR2 YFSETQ. This CDR3 is built from 14 residues. CDR3 protein: CASSAGTSGYEQYF. In nucleotides, the CDR3 is TGTGCCAGCAGCGCCGGGACTAGCGGTTACGAGCAGTACTTC. The full variable domain, its missing parts supplied by reference TRBV5-1 and TRBJ2-7, is KAGVTQTPRYLIKTRGQQVTLSCSPISGHRSVSWYQQTPGQGLQFLFEYFSETQRNKGNFPGRFSGRQFSNSRSEMNVSTLELGDSALYLCASSAGTSGYEQYFGPGTRLTVT.

This clonotype has only a few counts. The CDR3 DNA follows: TGCAGCGGTGGGCGCGCGGAAGCTTTCTTT. Its translation: CSGGRAEAFF. J is TRBJ1-1 and V is TRBV29-1, with D hard to call. V was trimmed by 7 bases and J by 8 bases, leaving 11 bases between them. The CDR3 is 10 residues long. Germline V gene data show CDR1 as SQVTM and CDR2 as ANQGSEA.

This clonotype was seen only a few times. V usage is TRBV25-1 and J usage is TRBJ2-5; 8 bases align to TRBD1. CDR3 size: 13 residues. Germline trimming cut 10 bases from V and 0 bases from J; bases unmatched to any gene: 4. Germline CDR1 MGHDK, CDR2 SYGVNS. In DNA form, the CDR3 reads TGTGCCACCCGGACAGGGAACCAAGAGACCCAGTACTTC. Translating it yields CATRTGNQETQYF.

This chain uses TRBV30 with TRBJ2-7; possibly TRBD2 for D (5 bases). Trimming took 5 bases from V and 0 from J, leaving 11 bases between them. The CDR3 is made up of 13 amino acids. Per germline, CDR1 GTSNPN and CDR2 SVGIG (reference sequence). As DNA, the CDR3 is TGTGCCTGGTCACCGGGGAGCTCCTACGAGCAGTACTTC. Its translation: CAWSPGSSYEQYF. The whole variable domain, filled in from reference TRBV30 and TRBJ2-7, reads SQTIHQWPATLVQPVGSPLSLECTVEGTSNPNLYWYRQAAGRGLQLLFYSVGIGQISSEVPQNLSASRPQDRQFILSSKKLLLSDSGFYLCAWSPGSSYEQYFGPGTRLTVT.

The CDR3 DNA is TGTGCCAGCACTCGGGGGACAGGGGATAATCAGCCCCAGCATTTT. Its translation is CASTRGTGDNQPQHF. This chain links TRBV27 with TRBJ1-5; TRBD1 matches at 10 bases. The ends lost 7 bases at V and 4 bases at J; junction bases unmatched: 7. CDR1 and CDR2 (germline): MNHEY, SMNVEV (reference sequence). This CDR3 comprises 15 residues.

This clonotype has just a few counts. This chain connects TRBV20-1 to TRBJ2-1; no clear D gene. The CDR3 spans 12 residues. In germline, CDR1 is DFQATT, CDR2 SNEGSKA (reference sequence). V was pared by 3 bases and J by 4 bases, with 7 bases between. The CDR3 nucleotides read TGCAGTGCTAGCTCGACGTACAATGAGCAGTTCTTC. This translates into CSASSTYNEQFF.

The rearrangement uses TRBV6-1 and TRBJ2-1; unclear D gene. The length of the CDR3 is 12 residues. CDR1 is MNHNS, CDR2 SASEGT, per germline. V shed 3 bases and J shed 10 bases, with 10 bases lying between them. The DNA of the CDR3 is TGTGCCAGCAGTGAGTTTAGAGGAGAGCAGTTCTTC. Translated: CASSEFRGEQFF.

This clonotype has ten or more counts. This chain connects TRBV24-1 to TRBJ2-1; 7 positions match TRBD2. The V and J ends lost 0 bases and 8 bases, in that order; junction bases with no gene match: 3. This CDR3 spans 14 amino acids. The germline gives CDR1 KGHDR, CDR2 SFDVKD. The DNA for the CDR3 is TGTGCCACCAGTGATTTGAGCGGGGCGTATGAGCAGTTCTTC. Its protein product is CATSDLSGAYEQFF.

The chain carries TRBV11-2 and TRBJ1-2; 7 bases line up with TRBD1. V lost 2 bases and J lost 7; bases outside the gene matches: 7. Germline CDR1 and CDR2: SGHAT and FQNNGV. The CDR3 has 14 residues. The CDR3 DNA is TGTGCCAGCAGCTTATCGGGGACAGCAGCTGGCTACACCTTC. Residues: CASSLSGTAAGYTF. The variable domain in full, with the rest retrieved from reference TRBV11-2 and TRBJ1-2, is EAGVAQSPRYKIIEKRQSVAFWCNPISGHATLYWYQQILGQGPKLLIQFQNNGVVDDSQLPKDRFSAERLKGVDSTLKIQPAKLEDSAVYLCASSLSGTAAGYTFGSGTRLTVV.

This chain joins TRBV6-6 and TRBJ2-3; 8 bases line up with TRBD1. There are 16 residues in the CDR3. Germline V gene data show CDR1 as MNHNY and CDR2 as SVGAGI (reference sequence). Trimming at V came to 2 bases and at J to 4 bases, leaving 8 bases not matched to a gene. CDR3 sequence: CASSYTLAGGADTQYF. DNA of the CDR3: TGTGCCAGCAGTTACACACTTGCAGGGGGCGCAGATACGCAGTATTTT.

This chain's CDR3 is CASSAGLAGYEQYF. In nucleotides, the CDR3 is TGTGCCAGCAGCGCCGGACTAGCGGGCTACGAGCAGTACTTC. The V call is TRBV7-2, the J call TRBJ2-7; 11 bases fit TRBD2. The CDR3 has 14 amino acids. The J segment lost 3 bases and the V segment lost 5 bases, leaving 3 bases of the junction unmatched. CDR1 is SGHTA and CDR2 is FQGNSA in the germline V gene. The whole variable domain, filled in from reference TRBV7-2 and TRBJ2-7, reads GAGVSQSPSNKVTEKGKDVELRCDPISGHTALYWYRQSLGQGLEFLIYFQGNSAPDKSGLPSDRFSAERTGGSVSTLTIQRTQQEDSAVYLCASSAGLAGYEQYFGPGTRLTVT.

This chain connects TRBV5-1 to TRBJ1-5, with 10 positions matching TRBD1. Germline CDR1 is SGHRS and CDR2 is YFSETQ. Germline trimming cut 4 bases from V and 9 bases from J; bases unmatched to any gene: 7. CDR3 length: 14 amino acids. The DNA for the CDR3 is TGCGCCAGCAGCGACGGACAGGGGGATCGGCCCCAGCATTTT. It codes for CASSDGQGDRPQHF.

The chain has TRBV7-2 and TRBJ2-3, with D possibly matching TRBD2 (6 bases). The V end was cut by 0 bases, the J end by 0 bases, with 13 bases between. The germline CDR1 and CDR2 sequences are SGHTA and FQGNSA. The CDR3 spans 17 residues. The CDR3 bases are TGTGCCAGCAGCTTAGCCGGGACTGACCCTAGCACAGATACGCAGTATTTT. This encodes CASSLAGTDPSTDTQYF. Full variable domain (rest looked up from reference TRBV7-2 and TRBJ2-3): GAGVSQSPSNKVTEKGKDVELRCDPISGHTALYWYRQSLGQGLEFLIYFQGNSAPDKSGLPSDRFSAERTGGSVSTLTIQRTQQEDSAVYLCASSLAGTDPSTDTQYFGPGTRLTVL.

The chain recombines TRBV13 with TRBJ2-4, with TRBD1 as a possible D gene (5 bases). Judging by the DNA end, TRBJ2-7 fits better; the J call may be wrong. This CDR3 is built from 13 residues. Germline V gene lookup returns CDR1 PRHDT and CDR2 FYEKMQ (reference sequence). CDR3 in DNA: TGTGCCAGCAGCGCAGTACAGGCCTACGAGCAGTACTTC. Protein product: CASSAVQAYEQYF.

The genes are TRBV24-1 and TRBJ2-3, with 9 bases that match TRBD1. Per germline, CDR1 KGHDR and CDR2 SFDVKD. V shed 4 bases, J shed 6 bases, and the junction held 10 bases outside the gene matches. The CDR3 is 16 amino acids. Here the CDR3 DNA reads TGTGCCACCAGTGACCGGGGGACAGGGAATAGGGATACGCAGTATTTT. Translating it yields CATSDRGTGNRDTQYF.

The chain employs TRBV10-1 and TRBJ2-5; D uncertain. The V gene lost 0 bases and the J gene lost 0 bases, with 2 bases spanning the gap. Germline V gene data show CDR1 as WNHNN and CDR2 as SYGVQD (reference sequence). This CDR3 is 13 amino acids long. CDR3 sequence: CASSESNQETQYF. The CDR3 region has the DNA TGCGCCAGCAGTGAGTCGAACCAAGAGACCCAGTACTTC.

This chain joins TRBV5-5 and TRBJ1-4, with D maybe TRBD1 (6 bases). V was cut by 3 bases and J by 7 bases, with 19 bases left in between. The CDR3 length is 16 residues. CDR1 SGHKS and CDR2 YYEKEE come from the germline V gene (reference sequence). CDR3 sequence reads: CASSSRRDISTEKLFF. The CDR3 bases are TGTGCCAGCAGCTCAAGACGGGACATATCGACTGAAAAACTGTTTTTT.